The entry below describes one T cell receptor (beta chain). Its antigen is not identified. The authors ran a second PCR of about 7 to 12 cycles using a sample-barcoded 5' primer and a J-beta primer mix. TCRdb itself ran the 5' RACE reads through MiXCR, one entry per CDR3 protein. Of about 730,000 distinct CDR3 sequences detected, approximately 39% appear once; the ten largest clones hold 20% to 25%. The V and J ends lost 7 bases and 2 bases respectively, with 12 bases between them. CDR1 MDHEN and CDR2 SYDVKM come from the germline V gene. The CDR3 runs to 14 residues. The sample is drawn from a study of blood T cells in healthy people across ages. General study findings and limits: No conclusive comparison of naive versus antigen-experienced cells was possible with unsorted PBMCs. When set beside aged donors, long-lived donors presented more naive CD4+ cells and higher diversity. A roughly linear age-dependent decrease characterized TCR beta diversity per million T cells.

This receptor was identified in a woman aged 55-70 years in good health. This chain uses TRBV28 with TRBJ1-5; D gene uncertain. The sample taken for sequencing was blood. The CDR3 sequence: CASTPSLGNQPQHF. For the CDR3, the DNA is TGTGCCAGCACCCCCTCCTTGGGCAATCAGCCCCAGCATTTT. The full variable domain, with the rest looked up from reference TRBV28 and TRBJ1-5, is DVKVTQSSRYLVKRTGEKVFLECVQDMDHENMFWYRQDPGLGLRLIYFSYDVKMKEKGDIPEGYSVSREKKERFSLILESASTNQTSMYLCASTPSLGNQPQHFGDGTRLSIL.